This TCR beta chain emerged from a study of regulatory T cells in long-lasting Graves disease. Across the study: Graves' patients with a new diagnosis had received antithyroid drugs under 3 months.

In regard to this clonotype: Antigen specificity is unknown.

HTBI primers from iRepertoire and Arm-PCR of CDR3 regions yielded the TCR beta libraries. TCRdb re-derived calls from the multiplex PCR reads in MiXCR, one entry per CDR3 protein. The sample has about 430,000 distinct CDR3 sequences, about 15% seen once; the top ten hold about 7.8%. Study findings and constraints: TRBV28, TRBJ1-2 and TRBJ2-5 emerged as the favored segments in persistent disease.

Time point indicated: newly diagnosed GD, antithyroid drugs for less than 3 months. Generation of the TCR library employed RNA extracted from PBMCs. V dropped 3 bases and J dropped 0 bases, with 14 bases sitting between them. The germline gives CDR1 KGHSH, CDR2 LQKENI. The CDR3 totals 17 residues. These data are also associated with another study on T cells in Graves' hyperthyroidism and ophthalmopathy. From that study: Researchers report that a 13 V-J model separated ophthalmopathy from stable hyperthyroidism. Model-based prediction identified ophthalmopathy a median about 6 months prior to its onset.

The source material was peripheral blood mononuclear cells (PBMCs), sampled at new diagnosis, from a patient treated with antithyroid drugs. The chain couples TRBV18 to TRBJ1-4, with D possibly being TRBD1 (5 bases). The receptor's source is a middle-aged woman with Graves disease. The CDR3 DNA is TGTGCCAGCTCACCTCAACCGGGGCTAACAACTAATGAAAAACTGTTTTTT. Translation gives CASSPQPGLTTNEKLFF.